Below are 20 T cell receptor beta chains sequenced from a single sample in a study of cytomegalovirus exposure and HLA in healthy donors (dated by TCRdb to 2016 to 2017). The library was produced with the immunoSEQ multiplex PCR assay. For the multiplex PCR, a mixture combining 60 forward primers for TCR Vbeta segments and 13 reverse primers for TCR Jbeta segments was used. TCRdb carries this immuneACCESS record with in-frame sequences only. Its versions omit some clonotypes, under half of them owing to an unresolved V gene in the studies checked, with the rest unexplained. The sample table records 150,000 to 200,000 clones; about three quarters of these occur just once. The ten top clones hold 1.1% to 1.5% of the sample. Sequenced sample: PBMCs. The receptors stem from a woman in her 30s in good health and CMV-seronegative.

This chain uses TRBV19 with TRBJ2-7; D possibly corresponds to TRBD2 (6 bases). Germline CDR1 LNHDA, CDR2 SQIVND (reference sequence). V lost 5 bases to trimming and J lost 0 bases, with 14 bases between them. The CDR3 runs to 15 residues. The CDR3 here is CASSPTGVSSYEQYF. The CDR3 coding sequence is TGTGCCAGTAGTCCCACGGGGGTCTCCTCCTACGAGCAGTACTTC.

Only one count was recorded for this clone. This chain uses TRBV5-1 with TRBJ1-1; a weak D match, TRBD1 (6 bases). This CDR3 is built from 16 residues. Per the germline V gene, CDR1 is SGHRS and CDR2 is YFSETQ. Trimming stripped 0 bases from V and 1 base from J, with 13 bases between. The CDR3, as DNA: TGCGCCAGCAGCTTGGGACAGGCGTTTGGGAACACTGAAGCTTTCTTT. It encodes CASSLGQAFGNTEAFF.

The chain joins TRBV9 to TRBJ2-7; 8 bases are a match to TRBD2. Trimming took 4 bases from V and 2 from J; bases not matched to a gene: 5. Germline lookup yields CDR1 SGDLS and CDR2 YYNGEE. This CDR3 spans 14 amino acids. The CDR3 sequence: CASSLSGAPYEQYF. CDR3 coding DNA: TGTGCCAGCAGCCTTAGCGGGGCCCCCTACGAGCAGTACTTC. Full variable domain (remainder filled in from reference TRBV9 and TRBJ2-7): DSGVTQTPKHLITATGQRVTLRCSPRSGDLSVYWYQQSLDQGLQFLIQYYNGEERAKGNILERFSAQQFPDLHSELNLSSLELGDSALYFCASSLSGAPYEQYFGPGTRLTVT.

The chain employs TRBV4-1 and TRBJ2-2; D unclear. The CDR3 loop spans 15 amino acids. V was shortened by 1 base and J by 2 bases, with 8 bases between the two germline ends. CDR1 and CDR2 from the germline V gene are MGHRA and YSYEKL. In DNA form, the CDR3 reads TGCGCCAGCAGCCAAGGAGGATTAAACACCGGGGAGCTGTTTTTT. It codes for CASSQGGLNTGELFF.

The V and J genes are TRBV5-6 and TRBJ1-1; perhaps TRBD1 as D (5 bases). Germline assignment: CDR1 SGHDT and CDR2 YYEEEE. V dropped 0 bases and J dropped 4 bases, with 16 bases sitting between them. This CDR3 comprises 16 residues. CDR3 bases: TGTGCCAGCAGCTTGGGGATGCAGGGCTTGGGCACTGAAGCTTTCTTT. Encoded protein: CASSLGMQGLGTEAFF.

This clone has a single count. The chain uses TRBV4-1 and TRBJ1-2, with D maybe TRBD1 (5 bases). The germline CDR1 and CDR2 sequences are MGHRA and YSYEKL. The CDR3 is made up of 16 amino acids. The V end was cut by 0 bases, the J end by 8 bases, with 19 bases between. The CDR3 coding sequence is TGCGCCAGCAGCCAAGATGGTAGGGGCGTAAGTGCAGGCTACACCTTC. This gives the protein CASSQDGRGVSAGYTF.

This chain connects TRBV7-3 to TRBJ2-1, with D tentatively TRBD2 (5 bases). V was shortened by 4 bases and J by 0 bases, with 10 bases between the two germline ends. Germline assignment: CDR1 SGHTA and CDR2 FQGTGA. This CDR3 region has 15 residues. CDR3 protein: CASSWTGSSYNEQFF. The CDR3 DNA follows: TGTGCCAGCAGCTGGACTGGCAGCTCCTACAATGAGCAGTTCTTC.

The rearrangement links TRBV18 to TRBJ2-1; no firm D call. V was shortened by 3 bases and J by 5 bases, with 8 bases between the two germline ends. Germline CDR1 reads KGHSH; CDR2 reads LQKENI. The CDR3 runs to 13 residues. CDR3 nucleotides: TGTGCCAGCTCACCGGGCGTGGACAATGAGCAGTTCTTC. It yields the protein CASSPGVDNEQFF.

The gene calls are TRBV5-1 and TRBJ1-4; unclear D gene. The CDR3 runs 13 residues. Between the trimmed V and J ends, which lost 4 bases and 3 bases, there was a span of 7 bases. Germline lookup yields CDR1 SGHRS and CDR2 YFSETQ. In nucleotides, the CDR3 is TGCGCCAGCAGCCGAGCGGCTAATGAAAAACTGTTTTTT. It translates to CASSRAANEKLFF.

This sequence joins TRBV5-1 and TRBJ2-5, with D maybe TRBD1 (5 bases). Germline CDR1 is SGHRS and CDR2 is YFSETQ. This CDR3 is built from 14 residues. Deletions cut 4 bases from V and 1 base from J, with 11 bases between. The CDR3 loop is CASSEVGPQETQYF. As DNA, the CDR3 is TGCGCCAGCAGCGAAGTGGGGCCCCAAGAGACCCAGTACTTC. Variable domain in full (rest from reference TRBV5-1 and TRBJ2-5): KAGVTQTPRYLIKTRGQQVTLSCSPISGHRSVSWYQQTPGQGLQFLFEYFSETQRNKGNFPGRFSGRQFSNSRSEMNVSTLELGDSALYLCASSEVGPQETQYFGPGTRLLVL.

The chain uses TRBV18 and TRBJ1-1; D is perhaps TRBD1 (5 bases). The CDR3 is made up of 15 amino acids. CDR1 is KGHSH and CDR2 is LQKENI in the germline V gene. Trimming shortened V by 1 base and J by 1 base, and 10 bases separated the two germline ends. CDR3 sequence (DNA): TGTGCCAGCTCACCACTGGCCACAGGGAACACTGAAGCTTTCTTT. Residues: CASSPLATGNTEAFF.

This CDR3 reads CASSKGVRTGLETQYF. The CDR3 bases are TGTGCCAGCAGCAAAGGGGTCAGGACAGGGCTAGAGACCCAGTACTTC. The chain has TRBV21-1 and TRBJ2-5; the table names TRBD1, a call not compared with the DNA. TRBV21-1 is described as a pseudogene. This CDR3 has 16 residues.

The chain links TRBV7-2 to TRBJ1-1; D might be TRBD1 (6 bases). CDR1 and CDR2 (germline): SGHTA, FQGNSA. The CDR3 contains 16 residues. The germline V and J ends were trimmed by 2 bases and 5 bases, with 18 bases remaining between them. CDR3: CASSLRGGHSSTEAFF. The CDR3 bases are TGTGCCAGCAGCTTAAGGGGGGGACACTCCAGTACTGAAGCTTTCTTT.

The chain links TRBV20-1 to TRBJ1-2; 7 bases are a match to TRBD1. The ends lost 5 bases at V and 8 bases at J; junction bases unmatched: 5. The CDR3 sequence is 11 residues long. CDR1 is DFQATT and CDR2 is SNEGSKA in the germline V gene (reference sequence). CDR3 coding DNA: TGCAGTGCTTCCCAGGGGGGAGGCTACACCTTC. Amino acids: CSASQGGGYTF.

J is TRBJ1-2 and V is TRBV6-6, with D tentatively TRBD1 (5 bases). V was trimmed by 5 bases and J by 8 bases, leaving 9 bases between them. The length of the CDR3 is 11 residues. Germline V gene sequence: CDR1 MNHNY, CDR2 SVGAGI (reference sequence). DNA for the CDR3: TGTGCCAGCAGTCAGGACACCGGCTACACCTTC. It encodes CASSQDTGYTF.

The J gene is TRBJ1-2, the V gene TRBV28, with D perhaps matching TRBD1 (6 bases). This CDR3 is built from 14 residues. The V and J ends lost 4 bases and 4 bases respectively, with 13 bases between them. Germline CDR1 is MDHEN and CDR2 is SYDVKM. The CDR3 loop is CASSSGTGFYGYTF. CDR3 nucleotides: TGTGCCAGCAGTTCCGGAACAGGGTTCTATGGCTACACCTTC.

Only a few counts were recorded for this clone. CDR3 residues: CASSLGHIAFF. CDR3 sequence (DNA): TGTGCCAGCAGCTTGGGCCACATAGCTTTCTTT. The V call is TRBV7-6, the J call TRBJ1-1; D is unresolved. V was shortened by 3 bases and J by 10 bases, with 9 bases between the two germline ends. The CDR3 covers 11 residues. The germline V gene has CDR1 SGHVS and CDR2 FNYEAQ.

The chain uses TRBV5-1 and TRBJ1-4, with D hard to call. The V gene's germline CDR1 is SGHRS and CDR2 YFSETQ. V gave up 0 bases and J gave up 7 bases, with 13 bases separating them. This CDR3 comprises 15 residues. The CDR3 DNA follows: TGCGCCAGCAGCTTGGAAGGGAGGGTGCGTGAAAAACTGTTTTTT. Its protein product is CASSLEGRVREKLFF. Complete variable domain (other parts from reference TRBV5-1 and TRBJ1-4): KAGVTQTPRYLIKTRGQQVTLSCSPISGHRSVSWYQQTPGQGLQFLFEYFSETQRNKGNFPGRFSGRQFSNSRSEMNVSTLELGDSALYLCASSLEGRVREKLFFGSGTQLSVL.

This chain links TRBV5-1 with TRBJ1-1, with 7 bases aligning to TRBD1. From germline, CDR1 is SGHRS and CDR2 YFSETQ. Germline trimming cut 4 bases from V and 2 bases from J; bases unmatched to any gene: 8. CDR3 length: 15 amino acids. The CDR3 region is CASSLPDRANTEAFF. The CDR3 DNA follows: TGCGCCAGCAGCCTCCCTGACAGGGCTAACACTGAAGCTTTCTTT.

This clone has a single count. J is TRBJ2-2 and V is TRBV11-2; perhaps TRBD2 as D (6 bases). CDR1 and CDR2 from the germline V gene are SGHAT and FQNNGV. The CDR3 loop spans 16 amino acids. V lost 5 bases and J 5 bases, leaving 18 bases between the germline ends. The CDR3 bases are TGTGCCAGCAGCCAAACCGGGACTGTGAAAACCGGGGAGCTGTTTTTT. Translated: CASSQTGTVKTGELFF.